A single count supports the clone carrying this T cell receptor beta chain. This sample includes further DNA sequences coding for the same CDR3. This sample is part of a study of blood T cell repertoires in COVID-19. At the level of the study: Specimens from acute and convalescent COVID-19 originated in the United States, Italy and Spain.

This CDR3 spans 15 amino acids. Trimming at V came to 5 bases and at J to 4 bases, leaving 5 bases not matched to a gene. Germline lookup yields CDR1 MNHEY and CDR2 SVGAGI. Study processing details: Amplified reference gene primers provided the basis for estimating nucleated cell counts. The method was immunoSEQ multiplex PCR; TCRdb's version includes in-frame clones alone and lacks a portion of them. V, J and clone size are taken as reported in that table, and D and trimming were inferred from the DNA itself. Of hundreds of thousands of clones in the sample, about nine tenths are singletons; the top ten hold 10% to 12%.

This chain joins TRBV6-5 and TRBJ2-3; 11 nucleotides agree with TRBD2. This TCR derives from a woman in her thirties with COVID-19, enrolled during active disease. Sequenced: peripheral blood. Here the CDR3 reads CASSLLAGGPDTQYF. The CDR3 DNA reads TGTGCCAGCAGTCTCCTAGCGGGAGGACCAGATACGCAGTATTTT.